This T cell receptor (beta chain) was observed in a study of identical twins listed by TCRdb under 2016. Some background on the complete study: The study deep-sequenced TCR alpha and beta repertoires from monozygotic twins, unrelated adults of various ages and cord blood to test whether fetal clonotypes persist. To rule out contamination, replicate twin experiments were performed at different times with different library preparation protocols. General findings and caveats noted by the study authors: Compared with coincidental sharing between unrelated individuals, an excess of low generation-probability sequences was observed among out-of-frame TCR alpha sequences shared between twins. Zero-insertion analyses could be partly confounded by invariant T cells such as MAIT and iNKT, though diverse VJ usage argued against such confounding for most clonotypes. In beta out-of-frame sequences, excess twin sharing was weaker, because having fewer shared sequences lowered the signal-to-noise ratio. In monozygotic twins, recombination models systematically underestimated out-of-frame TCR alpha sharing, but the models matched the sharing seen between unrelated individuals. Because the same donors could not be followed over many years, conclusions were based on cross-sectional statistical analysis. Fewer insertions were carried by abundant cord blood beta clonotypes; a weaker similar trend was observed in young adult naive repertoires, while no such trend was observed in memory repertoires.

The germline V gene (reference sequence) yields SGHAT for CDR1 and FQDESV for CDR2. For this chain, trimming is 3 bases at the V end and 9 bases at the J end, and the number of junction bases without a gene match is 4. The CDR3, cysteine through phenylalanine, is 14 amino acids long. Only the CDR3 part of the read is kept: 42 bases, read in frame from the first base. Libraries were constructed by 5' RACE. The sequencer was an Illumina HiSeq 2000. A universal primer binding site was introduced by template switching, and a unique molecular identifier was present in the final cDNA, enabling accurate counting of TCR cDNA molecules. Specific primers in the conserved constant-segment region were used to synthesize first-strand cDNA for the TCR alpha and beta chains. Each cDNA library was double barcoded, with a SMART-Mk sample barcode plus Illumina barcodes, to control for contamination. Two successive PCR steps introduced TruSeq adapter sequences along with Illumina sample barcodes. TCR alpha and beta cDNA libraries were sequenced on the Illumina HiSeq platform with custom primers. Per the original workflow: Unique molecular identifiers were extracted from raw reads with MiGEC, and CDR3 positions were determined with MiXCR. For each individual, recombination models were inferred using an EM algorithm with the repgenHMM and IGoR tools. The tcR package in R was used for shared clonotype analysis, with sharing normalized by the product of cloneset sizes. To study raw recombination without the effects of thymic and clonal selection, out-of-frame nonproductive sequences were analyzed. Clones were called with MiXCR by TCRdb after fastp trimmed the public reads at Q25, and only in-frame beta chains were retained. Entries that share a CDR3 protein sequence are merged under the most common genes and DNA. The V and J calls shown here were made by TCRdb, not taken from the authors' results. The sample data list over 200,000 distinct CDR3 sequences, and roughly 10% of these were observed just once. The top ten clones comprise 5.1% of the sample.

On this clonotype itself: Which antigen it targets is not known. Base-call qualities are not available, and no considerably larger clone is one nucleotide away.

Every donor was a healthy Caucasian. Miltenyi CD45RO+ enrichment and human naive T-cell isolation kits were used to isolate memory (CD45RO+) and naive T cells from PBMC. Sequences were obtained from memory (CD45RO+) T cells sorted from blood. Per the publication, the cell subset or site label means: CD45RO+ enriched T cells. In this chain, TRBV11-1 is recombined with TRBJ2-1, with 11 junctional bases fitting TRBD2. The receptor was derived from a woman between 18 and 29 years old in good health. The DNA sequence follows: TGTGCCAGCAGCTTTCAACTAGCGGGGGTTGAGCAGTTCTTC. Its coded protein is CASSFQLAGVEQFF.